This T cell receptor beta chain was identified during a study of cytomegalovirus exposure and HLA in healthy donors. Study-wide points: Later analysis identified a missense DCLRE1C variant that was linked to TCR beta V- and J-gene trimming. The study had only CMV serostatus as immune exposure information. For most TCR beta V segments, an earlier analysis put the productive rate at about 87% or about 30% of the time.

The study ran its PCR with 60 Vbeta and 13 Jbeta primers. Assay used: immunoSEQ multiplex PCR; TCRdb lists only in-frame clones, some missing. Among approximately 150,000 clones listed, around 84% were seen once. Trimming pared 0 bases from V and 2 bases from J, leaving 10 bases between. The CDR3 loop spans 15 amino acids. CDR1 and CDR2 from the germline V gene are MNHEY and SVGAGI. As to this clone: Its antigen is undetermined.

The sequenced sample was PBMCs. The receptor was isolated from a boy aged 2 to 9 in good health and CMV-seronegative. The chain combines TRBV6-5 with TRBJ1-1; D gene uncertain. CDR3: CASSYSRAENTEAFF. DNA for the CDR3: TGTGCCAGCAGTTACTCGAGGGCAGAAAACACTGAAGCTTTCTTT.